This T cell receptor (beta chain) was profiled in a study of cytomegalovirus exposure and HLA in healthy donors. CDR1 is SGHDN and CDR2 is FVKESK in the germline V gene. J lost 2 bases, V lost 1 base, and 6 bases had no gene match. This CDR3 spans 16 amino acids. 13 Jbeta primers and 60 Vbeta primers were used for the PCR. TCRdb keeps only in-frame clones here, not all; method: immunoSEQ multiplex PCR. The sample has almost 95,000 clones, 69% seen once; the top ten hold 2.5% to 3%. Points on this clone: What it binds is not known.

Study results and limitations: The authors considered a cluster of highly shared sequence variants likely to be a sequencing artifact. Analyzed later, most CMV-associated TCR beta chains appeared HLA-restricted. For TCR beta chains, V- and J-gene trimming was later linked to a missense DCLRE1C variant. There were 160 or so TCR beta chains listed as cytomegalovirus-associated.

The specimen sequenced was PBMCs. The rearrangement links TRBV14 to TRBJ2-7; 9 nucleotides agree with TRBD2. The TCR was taken from a man aged 45 to 65 in good health and CMV-seronegative. The CDR3 protein is CASSQVKREDPYEQYV. The CDR3 DNA sequence: TGTGCCAGCAGCCAAGTAAAGCGGGAGGACCCCTACGAGCAGTACGTC.